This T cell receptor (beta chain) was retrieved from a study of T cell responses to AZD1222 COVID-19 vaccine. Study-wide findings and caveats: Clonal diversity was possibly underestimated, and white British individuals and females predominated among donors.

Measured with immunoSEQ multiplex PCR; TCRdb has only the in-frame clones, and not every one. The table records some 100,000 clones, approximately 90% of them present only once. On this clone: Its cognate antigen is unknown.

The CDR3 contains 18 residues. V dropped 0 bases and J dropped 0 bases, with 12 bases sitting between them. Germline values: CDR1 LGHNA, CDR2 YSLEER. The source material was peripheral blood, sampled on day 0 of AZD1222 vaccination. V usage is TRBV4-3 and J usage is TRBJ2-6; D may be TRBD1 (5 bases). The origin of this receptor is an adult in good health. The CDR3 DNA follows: TGCGCCAGCAGCCAAGACCCGACAGCCGACTCTGGGGCCAACGTCCTGACTTTC. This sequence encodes CASSQDPTADSGANVLTF.